This T cell receptor (beta chain) stems from a study of tumor-infiltrating lymphocytes in localized non-small cell lung cancer. Study-wide background: From each patient, both tumor and uninvolved lung, non-adjacent to tumor, were sampled.

Losses at the gene ends were 1 base for V and 9 bases for J; bases not matched to a gene: 4. Looked up from germline, CDR1 is SGDLS and CDR2 is YYNGEE. This CDR3 comprises 14 residues. The table came from immunoSEQ multiplex PCR; TCRdb's copy has only in-frame clones and leaves some out. The table lists about 12,000 clones, around 80% of them singletons. J is TRBJ1-6 and V is TRBV9; 7 nucleotides agree with TRBD1. The clonotype comes from a human donor with non-small cell lung cancer. The sample was lung tumor tissue. The CDR3 sequence is CASSVSRGASPLHF. The CDR3 DNA follows: TGTGCCAGCAGCGTAAGCAGGGGGGCTTCACCCCTCCACTTT. Variable domain in full (rest from reference TRBV9 and TRBJ1-6): DSGVTQTPKHLITATGQRVTLRCSPRSGDLSVYWYQQSLDQGLQFLIQYYNGEERAKGNILERFSAQQFPDLHSELNLSSLELGDSALYFCASSVSRGASPLHFGNGTRLTVT.